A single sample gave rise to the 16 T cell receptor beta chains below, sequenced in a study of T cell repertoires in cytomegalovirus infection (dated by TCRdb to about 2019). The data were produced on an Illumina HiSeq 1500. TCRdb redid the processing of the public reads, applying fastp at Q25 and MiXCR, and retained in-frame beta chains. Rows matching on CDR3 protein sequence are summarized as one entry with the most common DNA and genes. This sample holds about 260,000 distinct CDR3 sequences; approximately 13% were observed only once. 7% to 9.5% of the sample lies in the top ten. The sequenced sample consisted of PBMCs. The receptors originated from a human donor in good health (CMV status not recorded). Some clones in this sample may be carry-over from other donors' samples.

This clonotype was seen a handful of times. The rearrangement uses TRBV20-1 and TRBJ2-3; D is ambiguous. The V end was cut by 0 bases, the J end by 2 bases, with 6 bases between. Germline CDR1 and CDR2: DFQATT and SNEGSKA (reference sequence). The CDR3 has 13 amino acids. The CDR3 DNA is TGCAGTGCTAGAGAAGTTCTCACAGATACGCAGTATTTT. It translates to CSAREVLTDTQYF.

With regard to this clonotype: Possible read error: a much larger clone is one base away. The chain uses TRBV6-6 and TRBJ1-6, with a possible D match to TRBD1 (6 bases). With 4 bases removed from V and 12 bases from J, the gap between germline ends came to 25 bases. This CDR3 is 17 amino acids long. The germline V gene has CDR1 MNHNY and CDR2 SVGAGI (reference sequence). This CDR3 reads CASSSTRYRAEGGPLHF. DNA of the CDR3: TGTGCCAGCAGTTCGACCCGGTACAGGGCCGAGGGAGGACCCCTCCACTTT.

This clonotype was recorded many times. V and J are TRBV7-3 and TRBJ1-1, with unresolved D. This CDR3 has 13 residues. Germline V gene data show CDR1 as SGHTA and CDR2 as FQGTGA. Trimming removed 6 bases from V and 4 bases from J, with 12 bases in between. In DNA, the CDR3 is TGTGCCAGCAGTGAGCTATTTGGCACTGAAGCTTTCTTT. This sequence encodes CASSELFGTEAFF.

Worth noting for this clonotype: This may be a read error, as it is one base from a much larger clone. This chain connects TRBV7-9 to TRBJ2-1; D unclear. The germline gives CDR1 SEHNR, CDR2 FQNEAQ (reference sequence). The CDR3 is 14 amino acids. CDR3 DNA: TGTGCCTGCAGCTTAGATTCTCGGCAGCATGAGCAGTTCTTC. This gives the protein CACSLDSRQHEQFF.

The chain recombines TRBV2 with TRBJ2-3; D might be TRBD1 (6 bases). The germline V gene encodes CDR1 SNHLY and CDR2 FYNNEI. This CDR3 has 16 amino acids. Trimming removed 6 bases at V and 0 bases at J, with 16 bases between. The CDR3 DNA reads TGTGCCAGCAGGAGGGTGAGACAGGAAAGCACAGATACGCAGTATTTT. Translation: CASRRVRQESTDTQYF.

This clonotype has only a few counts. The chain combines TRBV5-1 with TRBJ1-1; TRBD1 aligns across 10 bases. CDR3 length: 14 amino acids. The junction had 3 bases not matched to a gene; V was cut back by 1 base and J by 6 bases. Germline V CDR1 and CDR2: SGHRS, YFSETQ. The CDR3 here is CASSLQGQGAEAFF. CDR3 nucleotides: TGCGCCAGCAGCTTGCAAGGACAGGGGGCTGAAGCTTTCTTT. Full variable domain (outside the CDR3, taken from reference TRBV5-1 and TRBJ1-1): KAGVTQTPRYLIKTRGQQVTLSCSPISGHRSVSWYQQTPGQGLQFLFEYFSETQRNKGNFPGRFSGRQFSNSRSEMNVSTLELGDSALYLCASSLQGQGAEAFFGQGTRLTVV.

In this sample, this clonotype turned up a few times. The CDR3, as DNA: TGCAGTGCTAAGGGGGCAGGGATGGGGAACACTGAAGCTTTCTTT. It yields the protein CSAKGAGMGNTEAFF. This rearrangement joins TRBV20-1 to TRBJ1-1; 7 bases fit TRBD1. This CDR3 is built from 15 residues. The junction had 9 bases not matched to a gene; V was cut back by 4 bases and J by 1 base. Germline V lookup: CDR1 DFQATT, CDR2 SNEGSKA (reference sequence).

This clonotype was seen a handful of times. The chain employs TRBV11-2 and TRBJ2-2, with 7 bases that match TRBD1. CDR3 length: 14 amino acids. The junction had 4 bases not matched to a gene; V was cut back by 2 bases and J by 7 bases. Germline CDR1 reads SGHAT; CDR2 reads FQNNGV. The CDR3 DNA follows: TGTGCCAGCAGCTTATCCACAGGGGACGGGGAGCTGTTTTTT. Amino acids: CASSLSTGDGELFF.

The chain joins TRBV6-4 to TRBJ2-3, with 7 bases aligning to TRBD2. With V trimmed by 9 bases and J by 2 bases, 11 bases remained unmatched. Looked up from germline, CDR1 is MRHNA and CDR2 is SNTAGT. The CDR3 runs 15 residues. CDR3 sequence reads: CARSSSSGDTDTQYF. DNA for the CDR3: TGTGCCAGAAGTTCCTCCAGCGGGGACACAGATACGCAGTATTTT.

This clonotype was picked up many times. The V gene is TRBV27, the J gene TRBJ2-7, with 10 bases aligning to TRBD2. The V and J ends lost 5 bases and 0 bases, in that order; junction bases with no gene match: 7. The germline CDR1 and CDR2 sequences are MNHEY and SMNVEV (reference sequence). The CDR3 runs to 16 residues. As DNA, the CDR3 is TGTGCCAGCAGTCCCCTGAGCGGGAGGGCCTCCTACGAGCAGTACTTC. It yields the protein CASSPLSGRASYEQYF.

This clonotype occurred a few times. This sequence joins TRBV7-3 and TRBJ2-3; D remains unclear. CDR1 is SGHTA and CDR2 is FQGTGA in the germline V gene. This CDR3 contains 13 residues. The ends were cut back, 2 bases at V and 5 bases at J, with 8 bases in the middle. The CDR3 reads CASSLWSVDTQYF. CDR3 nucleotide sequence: TGTGCCAGCAGCTTATGGTCCGTAGATACGCAGTATTTT.

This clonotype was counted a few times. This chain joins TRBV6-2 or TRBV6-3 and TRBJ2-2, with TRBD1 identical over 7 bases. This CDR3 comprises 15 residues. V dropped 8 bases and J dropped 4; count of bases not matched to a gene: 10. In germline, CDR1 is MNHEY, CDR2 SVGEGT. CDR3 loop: CASSPGTDLTGELFF. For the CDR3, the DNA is TGTGCCAGCTCTCCGGGGACAGACCTCACCGGGGAGCTGTTTTTT.

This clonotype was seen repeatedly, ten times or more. DNA for the CDR3: TGTGCCAGCAATACCGGGACAGGGGATGGAGATACGCAGTATTTT. Its translation: CASNTGTGDGDTQYF. The chain links TRBV7-8 to TRBJ2-3; 10 bases line up with TRBD1. The germline CDR1 and CDR2 sequences are SGHVS and FQNEAQ. This CDR3 is built from 15 residues. After removal of 7 bases from V and 5 bases from J, the junction contained 9 bases not matched to a gene. Full variable domain (rest looked up from reference TRBV7-8 and TRBJ2-3): GAGVSQSPRYKVAKRGQDVALRCDPISGHVSLFWYQQALGQGPEFLTYFQNEAQLDKSGLPSDRFFAERPEGSVSTLKIQRTQQEDSAVYLCASNTGTGDGDTQYFGPGTRLTVL.

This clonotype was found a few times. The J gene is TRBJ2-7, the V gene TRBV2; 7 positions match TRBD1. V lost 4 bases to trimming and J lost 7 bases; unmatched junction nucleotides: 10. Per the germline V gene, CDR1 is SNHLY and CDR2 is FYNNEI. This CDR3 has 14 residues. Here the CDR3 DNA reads TGTGCCAGCAGTGTGGGGACAGAGTGGATGGAGCAGTACTTC. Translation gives CASSVGTEWMEQYF.

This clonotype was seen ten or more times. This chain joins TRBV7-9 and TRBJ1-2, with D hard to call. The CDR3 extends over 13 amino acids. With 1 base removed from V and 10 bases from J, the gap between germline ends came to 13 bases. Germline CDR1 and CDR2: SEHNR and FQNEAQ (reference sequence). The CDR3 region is CASSLDGGQTYTF. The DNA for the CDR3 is TGTGCCAGCAGCTTAGACGGCGGCCAGACCTACACCTTC.

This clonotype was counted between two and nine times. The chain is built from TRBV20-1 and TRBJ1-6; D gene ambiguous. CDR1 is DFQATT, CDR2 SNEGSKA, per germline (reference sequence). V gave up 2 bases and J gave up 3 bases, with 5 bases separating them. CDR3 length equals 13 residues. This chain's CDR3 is CSARTVYNSPLHF. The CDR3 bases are TGCAGTGCTAGAACAGTCTATAATTCACCCCTCCACTTT.